The present entry profiles one TCR beta chain with its context. From RNA transcripts, TCR beta CDR3 regions were amplified. The HTBI primer set drove a first-round RT-PCR of the TCR CDR3. TCRdb re-derived calls from the multiplex PCR reads in MiXCR, one entry per CDR3 protein. The data show some 600,000 distinct CDR3 sequences, with about 15% seen just once and 5.8% held by the top ten. The CDR3 runs 15 residues. Trimming pared 7 bases from V and 8 bases from J, leaving 22 bases between. Germline V CDR1 and CDR2: SGHNT, YYREEE (reference sequence). This specimen comes from a study of T cells in Graves' hyperthyroidism and ophthalmopathy.

The chain carries TRBV5-4 and TRBJ2-1; TRBD2 might be the D (8 bases). The sequenced sample was blood. This sequence was found in a woman aged 25 to 39 with Graves' hyperthyroidism that later progressed to Graves' ophthalmopathy. CDR3 amino acids: CASQNPGLGGDEQFF. In DNA, the CDR3 is TGTGCCAGCCAGAACCCGGGACTAGGGGGCGATGAGCAGTTCTTC. Full variable domain (missing parts from reference TRBV5-4 and TRBJ2-1): ETGVTQSPTHLIKTRGQQVTLRCSSQSGHNTVSWYQQALGQGPQFIFQYYREEENGRGNFPPRFSGLQFPNYSSELNVNALELDDSALYLCASQNPGLGGDEQFFGPGTRLTVL.